The present TCR beta chain was sequenced within a study of T cells in Graves' hyperthyroidism and ophthalmopathy. Exclusions: uncontrolled infection, other autoimmune disease, pregnancy, lactation. Clinical symptoms, serum thyroxine, TRAb, thyroid ultrasound and orbital computed tomography informed diagnoses. More than 9.5 ml fresh peripheral blood yielded the PBMCs. This clonotype has a count of ten or more. Its antigen is not identified. Overall study findings and caveats: Ophthalmopathy was identified by the model a median around 6.9 months ahead of onset.

The CDR3 covers 18 residues. Per the germline V gene, CDR1 is LGHDT and CDR2 is YNNKEL (reference sequence). The V and J ends lost 4 bases and 0 bases respectively, with 19 bases between them. RNA transcripts gave rise to amplified TCR beta CDR3 regions. Researchers ran a first-round RT-PCR on the TCR CDR3 using the HTBI primer set. TCRdb re-called the multiplex PCR reads through MiXCR, storing one row per CDR3 protein. The sample has approximately 400,000 distinct CDR3 sequences; 13% to 15% are singletons. J is TRBJ2-1 and V is TRBV3-1; TRBD2 is a possible D gene (5 bases). Sequenced: blood. This sequence originates from a young woman with Graves' ophthalmopathy. CDR3 nucleotide sequence: TGTGCCAGCAGCCGATACCCTGTCGGACTCAGCTCCTACAATGAGCAGTTCTTC. It specifies CASSRYPVGLSSYNEQFF.